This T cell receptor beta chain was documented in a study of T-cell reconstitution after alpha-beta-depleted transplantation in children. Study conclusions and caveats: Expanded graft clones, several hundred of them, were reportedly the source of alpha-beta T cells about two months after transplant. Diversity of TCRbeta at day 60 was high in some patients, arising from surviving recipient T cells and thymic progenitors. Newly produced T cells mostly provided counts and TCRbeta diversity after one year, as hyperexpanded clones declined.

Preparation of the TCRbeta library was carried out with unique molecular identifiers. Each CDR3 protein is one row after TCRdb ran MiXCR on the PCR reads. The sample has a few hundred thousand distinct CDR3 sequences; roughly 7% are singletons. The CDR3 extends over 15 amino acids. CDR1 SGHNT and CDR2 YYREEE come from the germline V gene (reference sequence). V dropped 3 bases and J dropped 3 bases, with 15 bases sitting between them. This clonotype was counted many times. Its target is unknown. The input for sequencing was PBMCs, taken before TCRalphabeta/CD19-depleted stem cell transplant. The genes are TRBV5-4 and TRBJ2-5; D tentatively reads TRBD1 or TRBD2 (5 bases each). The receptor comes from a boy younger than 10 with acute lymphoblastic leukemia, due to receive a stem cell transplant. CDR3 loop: CASSSGQGREETQYF. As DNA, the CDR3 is TGTGCCAGCAGCTCGGGGCAAGGGAGAGAAGAGACCCAGTACTTC.